This entry lists 6 T cell receptor beta chains sequenced from one sample in a study of shared clonotypes between healthy human individuals. The table came from immunoSEQ multiplex PCR; TCRdb's copy has only in-frame clones and leaves some out. This sample has some 2,500,000 clones; about nine tenths occur once, and the top ten carry 0.37%. Sequenced sample: naive CD4+ T cells from PBMCs. Subset reported: CD45RA+ positively selected. The receptors derive from a man between 18 and 29 years old in good health. Some clones in this sample may be carry-over from other donors' samples.

The rearrangement uses TRBV27 and TRBJ2-4; 7 nucleotides agree with TRBD1. Trimming took 3 bases from V and 0 from J; bases not matched to a gene: 5. CDR3 length equals 16 residues. Per germline, CDR1 MNHEY and CDR2 SMNVEV (reference sequence). CDR3 nucleotide sequence: TGTGCCAGCAGTTTGGGACAGCGGAGAGCCAAAAACATTCAGTACTTC. This encodes CASSLGQRRAKNIQYF.

This clone showed up just once. The V call is TRBV7-3, the J call TRBJ2-5, with 7 bases lining up with TRBD2. The trim removed 3 bases at V and 2 bases at J, leaving 3 bases unmatched. The CDR3 is made up of 14 amino acids. Germline CDR1 SGHTA, CDR2 FQGTGA. The CDR3 loop reads CASSLEAGQETQYF. The CDR3 nucleotides are TGTGCCAGCAGCTTGGAAGCGGGACAAGAGACCCAGTACTTC.

The chain carries TRBV5-4 and TRBJ2-2; D not resolved. Germline values: CDR1 SGHNT, CDR2 YYREEE (reference sequence). The CDR3 is 14 residues long. Trimming left V 0 bases short and J 6 bases short, with 9 bases between. DNA of the CDR3: TGTGCCAGCAGCTTGGCGGCCCCGCCCGGGGAGCTGTTTTTT. It is translated as CASSLAAPPGELFF.

The V gene is TRBV19, the J gene TRBJ1-1; D gene ambiguous. The germline V and J ends were trimmed by 8 bases and 2 bases, with 18 bases remaining between them. The CDR3 runs 15 residues. Germline-derived CDR1 and CDR2 are LNHDA and SQIVND (reference sequence). CDR3 sequence (DNA): TGTGCCAGTCGCAAAGAGGAGGCAGTAAACACTGAAGCTTTCTTT. It specifies CASRKEEAVNTEAFF.

The V call is TRBV6-6, the J call TRBJ1-1; the D gene is possibly TRBD1 (6 bases). The germline V gene encodes CDR1 MNHNY and CDR2 SVGAGI (reference sequence). The length of the CDR3 is 16 residues. Deletions cut 0 bases from V and 1 base from J, with 12 bases between. The CDR3 loop is CASSYSPGQPNTEAFF. The DNA of the CDR3 is TGTGCCAGCAGTTACTCGCCCGGACAGCCGAACACTGAAGCTTTCTTT.

V and J are TRBV7-9 and TRBJ1-3; 10 bases align to TRBD1. Unmatched junction bases numbered 4, after V lost 1 base and J lost 4 bases. Germline loops: CDR1 SEHNR, CDR2 FQNEAQ (reference sequence). The CDR3 consists of 16 residues. The CDR3 spells CASSLEGTGVGNTIYF. The CDR3 DNA follows: TGTGCCAGCAGCTTAGAAGGGACAGGGGTCGGAAACACCATATATTTT.